The sequence of this T cell receptor (beta chain) was determined in a study of T cells after posttransplantation cyclophosphamide. This clone was seen at least ten times. Germline CDR1 SGDLS, CDR2 YYNGEE. The V end lost 0 bases, the J end lost 1 base, and 9 bases lay between the germline ends. The CDR3 spans 15 residues. Sequencing was performed with immunoSEQ multiplex PCR; in TCRdb, only in-frame clones are kept and a portion is missing. The sample shows around 1,800 clones, none of them appearing just once. Cyclophosphamide on days +3 and +4 followed busulfan-fludarabine conditioning and a marrow graft.

The material sequenced was PBMCs, taken just over 32 days after allogeneic stem cell transplant with posttransplant cyclophosphamide. The rearrangement uses TRBV9 and TRBJ2-3, with a possible D match to TRBD1 (6 bases). This receptor was identified in a female patient between 55 and 75 years old who received an allogeneic stem cell transplant from a related donor and was CMV-positive. The T cells may partly be graft donor cells. DNA of the CDR3: TGTGCCAGCAGCGTAGTAGGGGGTCGCACAGATACGCAGTATTTT. Translated: CASSVVGGRTDTQYF.